This TCR beta chain derives from a study of blood T cell repertoires in COVID-19 (dated by TCRdb to 2018 to 2020). Regarding the research as a whole: The collaborator samples originated in the United States, Italy and Spain and spanned the acute and convalescent phases of COVID-19. The material from the prospective study consisted of cDNA or gDNA derived from T cells, B-cell-depleted T cells, or PBMCs. The dataset comprised deeply sampled blood TCRbeta repertoires from subjects exposed to, actively infected with, or recovered from COVID-19. A freely available public database, intended as a resource for researchers studying the immune response to SARS-CoV-2, is where the repertoires were released. The samples were drawn from two sources: the first 160 participants of the ongoing ImmuneRACE study, and fewer than 1,500 subjects contributed by 6 global collaborators. Nearly every sample came with metadata listing a de-identified subject ID, COVID-19 status, age in years and sex. HLA class I and class II types, where available, came from metadata supplied by the sample provider rather than from assay-based typing. The study at large found these results: The amount of clinical and demographic metadata varied by source and participant and was provided uncurated.

Taken from cysteine to phenylalanine, the CDR3 has 17 residues. CDR3 DNA is the only sequence kept; it has 51 bases, read in frame from the first base. Looking up the germline V gene (reference sequence) yields CDR1 LGHDT and CDR2 YNNKEL. The germline V and J ends show losses of 1 base and 4 bases respectively, and no gene match explains 8 bases of the junction. In regard to this clone: The antigen this receptor binds is unknown. Within one base of it there is no much larger clone, and no base qualities were kept.

Samples from volunteer blood donors who had recovered from COVID-19 were contributed by a second Seattle source. Whole blood was collected in K2EDTA tubes by collaborating institutions according to the institutions' own protocols. For TCRbeta analysis, collaborator samples were shipped as frozen whole blood, as isolated PBMCs, or as DNA extracted from either sample type. TCRbeta CDR3 regions were amplified from genomic DNA using the immunoSEQ Assay, a bias-controlled multiplex PCR. The study's own analysis went as follows. Within the assay, amplification of reference gene primers was used to estimate how many nucleated cells each sample contained. To quantify the absolute abundance of each unique TCRbeta CDR3 rearrangement, sequence reads were collapsed and filtered. For each sample, productive Simpson clonality was calculated as the square root of Simpson's diversity index across productive rearrangements. Not all clones reach the TCRdb copy of this immuneACCESS table, which keeps in-frame sequences only. Checked studies attribute under half of the gap to unresolved V genes and leave the rest unexplained. V, J and clone size derive from that table, while D and trimming were established from the DNA sequence. The sample contains 200,000 to 250,000 clones, 65% to 85% of them found a single time. The biggest ten clones account for about 3% of the sample.

Sequencing was done on a sample of peripheral blood. This TCR was sampled from a woman in her twenties or thirties who had recovered from COVID-19. The chain couples TRBV3-1 (or the pseudogene TRBV3-2) to TRBJ2-2; 8 of the junction bases match TRBD1. The CDR3 protein sequence reads: CASSQVRGRGRTGELFF. The DNA sequence is given as TGTGCCAGCAGCCAAGTCCGCGGCAGGGGGCGCACCGGGGAGCTGTTTTTT.